The TCR beta chain under discussion was sequenced for a study of patients and donors after allogeneic stem cell transplantation. Germline values: CDR1 SQVTM, CDR2 ANQGSEA. Trimming pared 2 bases from V and 1 base from J, leaving 4 bases between. The CDR3 is made up of 12 amino acids. In its sample, this clonotype was seen a few times. In TCRdb, the RT-PCR reads were re-called with MiXCR into one record per CDR3 protein. Counted here are about a million distinct CDR3 sequences, roughly 18% occurring once; the ten biggest clones make up approximately 5.9%. Material for sequencing was blood, either unsorted or a sorted T cell fraction (not recorded which). The sequence derives from a human donor who was either an allogeneic HSCT recipient or a stem cell or donor lymphocyte infusion donor (not recorded which). It is not recorded whose cells these are; they may come from a transplant donor. The V gene is TRBV29-1, the J gene TRBJ2-3; no firm D call. This CDR3 is CSVELGTDTQYF. The CDR3 coding sequence is TGCAGCGTTGAACTGGGCACAGATACGCAGTATTTT.